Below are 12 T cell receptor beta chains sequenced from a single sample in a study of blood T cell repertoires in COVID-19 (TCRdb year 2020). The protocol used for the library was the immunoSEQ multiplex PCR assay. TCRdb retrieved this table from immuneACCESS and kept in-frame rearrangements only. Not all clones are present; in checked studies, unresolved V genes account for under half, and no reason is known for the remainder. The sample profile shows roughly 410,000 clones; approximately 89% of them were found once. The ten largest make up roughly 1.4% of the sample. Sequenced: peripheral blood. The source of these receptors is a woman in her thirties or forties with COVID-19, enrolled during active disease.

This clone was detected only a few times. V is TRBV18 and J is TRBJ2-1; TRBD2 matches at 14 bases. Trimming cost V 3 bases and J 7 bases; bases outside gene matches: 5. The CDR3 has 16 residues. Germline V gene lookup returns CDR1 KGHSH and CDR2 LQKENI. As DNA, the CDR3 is TGTGCCAGCTCACCGGGACTAGCGGGAGCGGGGAATGAGCAGTTCTTC. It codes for CASSPGLAGAGNEQFF.

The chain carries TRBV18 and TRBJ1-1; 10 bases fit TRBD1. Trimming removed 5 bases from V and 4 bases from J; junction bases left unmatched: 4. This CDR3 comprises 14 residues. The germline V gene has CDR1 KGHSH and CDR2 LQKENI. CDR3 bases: TGTGCCAGCTCATCTGGACAGGGGGGCACTGAAGCTTTCTTT. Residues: CASSSGQGGTEAFF.

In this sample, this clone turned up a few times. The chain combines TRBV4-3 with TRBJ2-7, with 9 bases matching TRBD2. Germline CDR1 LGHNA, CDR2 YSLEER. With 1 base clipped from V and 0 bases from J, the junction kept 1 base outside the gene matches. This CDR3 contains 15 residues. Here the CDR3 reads CASSQGLADSYEQYF. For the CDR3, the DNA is TGCGCCAGCAGCCAAGGACTAGCGGACTCCTACGAGCAGTACTTC.

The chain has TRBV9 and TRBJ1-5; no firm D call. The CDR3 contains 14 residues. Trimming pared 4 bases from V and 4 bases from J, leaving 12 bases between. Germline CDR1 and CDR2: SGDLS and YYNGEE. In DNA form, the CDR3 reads TGTGCCAGCAGCCCTCTCGCAGGAAATCAGCCCCAGCATTTT. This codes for CASSPLAGNQPQHF.

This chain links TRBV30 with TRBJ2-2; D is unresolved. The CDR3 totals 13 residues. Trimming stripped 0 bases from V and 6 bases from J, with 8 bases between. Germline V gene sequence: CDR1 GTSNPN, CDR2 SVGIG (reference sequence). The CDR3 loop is CAWSVRGPGELFF. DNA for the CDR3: TGTGCCTGGAGTGTTCGTGGCCCCGGGGAGCTGTTTTTT.

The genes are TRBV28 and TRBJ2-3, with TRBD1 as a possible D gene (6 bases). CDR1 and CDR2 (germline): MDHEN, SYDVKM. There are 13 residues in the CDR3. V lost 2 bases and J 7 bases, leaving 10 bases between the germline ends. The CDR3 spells CASSLGGRNTQYF. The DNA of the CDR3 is TGTGCCAGCAGTTTAGGGGGCCGAAATACGCAGTATTTT.

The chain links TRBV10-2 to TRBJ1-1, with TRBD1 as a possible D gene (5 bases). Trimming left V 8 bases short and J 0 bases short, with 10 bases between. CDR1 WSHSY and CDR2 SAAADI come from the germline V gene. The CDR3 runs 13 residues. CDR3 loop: CASGQGMNTEAFF. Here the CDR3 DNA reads TGCGCCAGCGGACAAGGCATGAACACTGAAGCTTTCTTT.

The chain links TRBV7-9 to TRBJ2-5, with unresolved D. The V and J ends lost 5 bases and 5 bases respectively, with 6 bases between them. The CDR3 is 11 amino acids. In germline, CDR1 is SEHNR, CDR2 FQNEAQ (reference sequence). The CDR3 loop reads CASSNMETQYF. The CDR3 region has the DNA TGTGCCAGCAGCAACATGGAGACCCAGTACTTC. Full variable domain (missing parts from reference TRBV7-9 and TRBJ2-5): DTGVSQNPRHKITKRGQNVTFRCDPISEHNRLYWYRQTLGQGPEFLTYFQNEAQLEKSRLLSDRFSAERPKGSFSTLEIQRTEQGDSAMYLCASSNMETQYFGPGTRLLVL.

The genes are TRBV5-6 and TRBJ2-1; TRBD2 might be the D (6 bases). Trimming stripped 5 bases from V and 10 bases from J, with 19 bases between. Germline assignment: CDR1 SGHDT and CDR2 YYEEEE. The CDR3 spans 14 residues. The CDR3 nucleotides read TGTGCCAGCAGTCGCTGGGGGGAGGAAGGGGAGCAGTTCTTC. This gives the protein CASSRWGEEGEQFF.

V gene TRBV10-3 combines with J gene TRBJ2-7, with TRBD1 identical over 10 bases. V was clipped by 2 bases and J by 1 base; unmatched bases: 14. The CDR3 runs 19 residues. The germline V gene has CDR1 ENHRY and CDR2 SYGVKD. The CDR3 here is CAISEPKSRQGANSYEQYF. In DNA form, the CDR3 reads TGTGCCATCAGTGAGCCAAAGTCGAGACAGGGGGCTAATTCCTACGAGCAGTACTTC.

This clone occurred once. In DNA, the CDR3 is TGTGCCAGTAGTATTCAGGGGGCGCTTCTGATGGAAAAACTGTTTTTT. This encodes CASSIQGALLMEKLFF. The chain has TRBV19 and TRBJ1-4; 8 bases fit TRBD1. This CDR3 contains 16 residues. Looked up from germline, CDR1 is LNHDA and CDR2 is SQIVND (reference sequence). Unmatched junction bases numbered 11, after V lost 3 bases and J lost 8 bases. Supplemented by reference TRBV19 and TRBJ1-4, the full variable domain reads DGGITQSPKYLFRKEGQNVTLSCEQNLNHDAMYWYRQDPGQGLRLIYYSQIVNDFQKGDIAEGYSVSREKKESFPLTVTSAQKNPTAFYLCASSIQGALLMEKLFFGSGTQLSVL.

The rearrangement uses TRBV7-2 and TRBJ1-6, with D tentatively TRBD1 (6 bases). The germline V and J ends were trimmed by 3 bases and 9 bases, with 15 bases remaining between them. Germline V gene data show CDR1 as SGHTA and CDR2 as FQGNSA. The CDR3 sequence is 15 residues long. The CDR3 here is CASSLGGARSSPLHF. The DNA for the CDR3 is TGTGCCAGCAGCTTGGGGGGGGCGCGAAGTTCACCCCTCCACTTT.